This T cell receptor beta chain is from a study of CD8+CD57+ T cells in acquired aplastic anemia. Study summary: Sorted CD4+ and CD8+ cells yielded DNA averaging about 3.2 ug. Healthy donors averaged around 10 million reads for CD4+ cells.

This CDR3 spans 14 amino acids. Trimming took 8 bases from V and 7 from J, leaving 15 bases between them. General study points: Fewer than 30 CD8+ CDR3 sequences were shared between patients and controls.

Concerning this clonotype: What it recognizes is unknown.

Template material for TCR beta VDJ and CDR3 profiling consisted of genomic DNA. TCRdb reprocessed the reads with MiXCR, giving one entry per CDR3 protein. The sample contains about 190,000 distinct CDR3 sequences, roughly half of which appear only once. The sequence came from a human donor in good health, serving as a control. Sequencing used sorted CD4+, CD8+, or CD8+CD57+ T cells (not recorded which) from PBMCs. This chain connects TRBV12-3 or TRBV12-4 to TRBJ1-6; D is unresolved. CDR3 coding DNA: TGTGCCAGCGGCGGGCGAAAGTACAATTCACCCCTCCACTTT. Translating gives CASGGRKYNSPLHF.